Presented here are 6 T cell receptor beta chains from one specimen sequenced in a study of control samples from healthy donors and cancer patients. Assay: immunoSEQ multiplex PCR; the TCRdb copy retains only in-frame clones and omits some. The sample comprises 140,000 to 150,000 clones, about nine tenths of which are singletons, and roughly 3.1% rests with the top ten. The specimen sequenced was blood. These receptors were taken from a man aged 25 to 40 in good health.

The chain combines TRBV18 with TRBJ2-7, with D possibly matching TRBD1 (6 bases). Germline V gene sequence: CDR1 KGHSH, CDR2 LQKENI. With 3 bases removed from V and 3 bases from J, the gap between germline ends came to 18 bases. This CDR3 spans 16 amino acids. CDR3 coding DNA: TGTGCCAGCTCACCCCTACCTAGCCAGGGGATCTACGAGCAGTACTTC. This encodes CASSPLPSQGIYEQYF. The variable domain in full, completed from reference TRBV18 and TRBJ2-7, reads NAGVMQNPRHLVRRRGQEARLRCSPMKGHSHVYWYRQLPEEGLKFMVYLQKENIIDESGMPKERFSAEFPKEGPSILRIQQVVRGDSAAYFCASSPLPSQGIYEQYFGPGTRLTVT.

The J gene is TRBJ1-4, the V gene TRBV5-1; 7 bases are shared with TRBD1. The CDR3 is 13 residues long. Germline-derived CDR1 and CDR2 are SGHRS and YFSETQ. V lost 6 bases to trimming and J lost 5 bases; unmatched junction nucleotides: 4. DNA of the CDR3: TGCGCCAGCACCACAGGGGTGAATGAAAAACTGTTTTTT. It yields the protein CASTTGVNEKLFF.

The V and J genes are TRBV6-5 and TRBJ1-1; the D is unclear. V was shortened by 5 bases and J by 3 bases, with 10 bases between the two germline ends. Germline assignment: CDR1 MNHEY and CDR2 SVGAGI. The CDR3 totals 13 residues. As DNA, the CDR3 is TGTGCCAGCAGTAGGGTGTCGGACACTGAAGCTTTCTTT. Its protein is CASSRVSDTEAFF.

The J gene is TRBJ2-7, the V gene TRBV19; TRBD2 is a possible D gene (5 bases). Trimming left V 0 bases short and J 4 bases short, with 16 bases between. From germline, CDR1 is LNHDA and CDR2 SQIVND (reference sequence). The CDR3 extends over 16 amino acids. CDR3 region: CASSIEERVSTYEQYF. The DNA of the CDR3 is TGTGCCAGTAGTATAGAAGAGAGGGTTAGCACGTACGAGCAGTACTTC.

The chain combines TRBV19 with TRBJ1-2; 7 bases agree with TRBD1. V gave up 5 bases and J gave up 2 bases; unmatched junction bases: 8. Germline loops: CDR1 LNHDA, CDR2 SQIVND (reference sequence). The CDR3 extends over 15 amino acids. The CDR3 is CASSPTRGKNYGYTF. CDR3 coding DNA: TGTGCCAGTAGTCCTACCAGGGGGAAGAACTATGGCTACACCTTC.

V usage is TRBV24-1 and J usage is TRBJ1-1, with 8 nucleotides matching TRBD1. The CDR3 totals 15 residues. The V gene end was trimmed by 5 bases and the J gene end by 4 bases; junction bases not matched to a gene: 8. The germline V gene has CDR1 KGHDR and CDR2 SFDVKD. This CDR3 reads CATSGTTGVGTEAFF. CDR3 nucleotide sequence: TGTGCCACCAGTGGTACGACAGGGGTTGGCACTGAAGCTTTCTTT.